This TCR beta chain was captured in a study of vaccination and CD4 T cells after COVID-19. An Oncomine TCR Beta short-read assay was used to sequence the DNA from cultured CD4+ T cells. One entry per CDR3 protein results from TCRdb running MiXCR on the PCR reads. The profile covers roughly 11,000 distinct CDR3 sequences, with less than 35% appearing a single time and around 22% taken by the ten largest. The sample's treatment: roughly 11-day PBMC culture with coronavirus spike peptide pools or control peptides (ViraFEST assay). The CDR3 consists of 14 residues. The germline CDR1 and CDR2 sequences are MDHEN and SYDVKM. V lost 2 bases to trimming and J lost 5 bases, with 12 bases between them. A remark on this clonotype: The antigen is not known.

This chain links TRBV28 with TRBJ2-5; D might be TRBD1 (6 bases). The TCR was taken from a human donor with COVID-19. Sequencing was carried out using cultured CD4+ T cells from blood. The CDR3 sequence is CASSLGGREETQYF. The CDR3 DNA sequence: TGTGCCAGCAGTTTAGGGGGCAGAGAGGAGACCCAGTACTTC.